The source of this TCR beta chain is a study of OX40 agonist ivuxolimab in advanced cancers. For the study at large: Ivuxolimab doses were 0.01, 0.1, 0.3, 1.5, 3 or 10 mg/kg every 2 weeks.

Germline V gene lookup returns CDR1 MNHEY and CDR2 SMNVEV (reference sequence). The CDR3 loop spans 14 amino acids. The V gene lost 8 bases and the J gene lost 6 bases, with 17 bases spanning the gap. Some clones are missing from TCRdb's copy, which holds only in-frame ones; the method was immunoSEQ multiplex PCR. The sample consists of about 58,000 clones, 88% of them appearing once. The receptor comes from an adult with an advanced solid tumor such as melanoma, head and neck, liver or kidney cancer. Here the sequenced sample was CD4+ or CD8+ T cells sorted from blood, taken in a trial of the OX40 agonist ivuxolimab. The chain has TRBV27 and TRBJ2-1, with D perhaps TRBD2 (6 bases). The CDR3 DNA is TGTGCCAGCCCCAAACTGGGGGGTCGCAATGAGCAGTTCTTC. Residues: CASPKLGGRNEQFF.